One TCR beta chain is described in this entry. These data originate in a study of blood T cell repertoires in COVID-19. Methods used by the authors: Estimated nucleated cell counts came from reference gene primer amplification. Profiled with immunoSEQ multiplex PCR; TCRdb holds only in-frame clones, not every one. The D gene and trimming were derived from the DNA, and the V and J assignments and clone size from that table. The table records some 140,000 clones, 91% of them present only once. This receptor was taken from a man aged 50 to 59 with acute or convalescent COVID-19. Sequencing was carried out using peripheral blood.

The CDR3 protein is CASRGLNTGELFF. CDR3 bases: TGCGCCAGCAGGGGCCTGAACACCGGGGAGCTGTTTTTT. The chain combines TRBV10-2 with TRBJ2-2; no clear D gene. The CDR3 loop spans 13 amino acids. CDR1 and CDR2 (germline): WSHSY, SAAADI. V shed 6 bases and J shed 1 base, with 6 bases lying between them.